This T cell receptor beta chain was identified in a study of blood T cell repertoires in COVID-19. Profiled with immunoSEQ multiplex PCR; TCRdb holds only in-frame clones, not every one. The table shows about 300,000 clones, with approximately 89% occurring only once. V lost 6 bases, J lost 4 bases, and 10 bases lay in between. The CDR3 sequence is 13 residues long. In germline, CDR1 is LNHDA, CDR2 SQIVND (reference sequence). This clone is a singleton in its sample. V and J are TRBV19 and TRBJ1-3, with D possibly being TRBD1 (5 bases). This receptor was taken from a woman in her 30s with COVID-19, enrolled during active disease. The sample comprised peripheral blood. This CDR3 is CASSRGYGNTIYF. The CDR3 region has the DNA TGTGCCAGTAGCCGGGGGTACGGAAACACCATATATTTT. Complete variable domain (other parts from reference TRBV19 and TRBJ1-3): DGGITQSPKYLFRKEGQNVTLSCEQNLNHDAMYWYRQDPGQGLRLIYYSQIVNDFQKGDIAEGYSVSREKKESFPLTVTSAQKNPTAFYLCASSRGYGNTIYFGEGSWLTVV.